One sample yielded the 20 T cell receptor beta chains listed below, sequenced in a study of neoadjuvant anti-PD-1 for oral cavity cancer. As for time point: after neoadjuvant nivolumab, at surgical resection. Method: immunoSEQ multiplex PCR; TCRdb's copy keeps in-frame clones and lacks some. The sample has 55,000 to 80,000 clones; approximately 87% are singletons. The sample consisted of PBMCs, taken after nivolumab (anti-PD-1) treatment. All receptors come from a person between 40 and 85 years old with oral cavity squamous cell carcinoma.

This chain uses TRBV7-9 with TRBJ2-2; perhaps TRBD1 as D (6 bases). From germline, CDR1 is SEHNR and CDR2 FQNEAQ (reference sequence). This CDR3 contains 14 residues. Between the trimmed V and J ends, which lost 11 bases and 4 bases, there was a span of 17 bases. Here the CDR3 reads CAAGLGAATGELFF. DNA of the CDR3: TGTGCCGCCGGACTGGGGGCAGCCACCGGGGAGCTGTTTTTT.

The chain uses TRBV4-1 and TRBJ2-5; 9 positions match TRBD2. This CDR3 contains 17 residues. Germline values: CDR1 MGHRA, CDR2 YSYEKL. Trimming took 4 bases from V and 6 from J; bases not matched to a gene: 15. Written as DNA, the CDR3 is TGCGCCAGCAGCCGAGCTCATCTAGCGGGACCAGAGAAGACCCAGTACTTC. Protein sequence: CASSRAHLAGPEKTQYF.

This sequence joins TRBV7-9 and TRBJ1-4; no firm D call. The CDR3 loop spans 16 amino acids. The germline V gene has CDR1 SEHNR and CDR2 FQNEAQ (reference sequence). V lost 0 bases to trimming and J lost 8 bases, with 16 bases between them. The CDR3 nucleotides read TGTGCCAGCAGCTTAGCTGCCCTGGGAGGAAACGAAAAACTGTTTTTT. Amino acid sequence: CASSLAALGGNEKLFF.

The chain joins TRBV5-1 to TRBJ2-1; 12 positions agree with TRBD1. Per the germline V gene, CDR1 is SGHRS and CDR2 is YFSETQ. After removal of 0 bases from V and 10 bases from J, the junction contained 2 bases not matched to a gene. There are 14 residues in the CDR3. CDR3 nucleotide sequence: TGCGCCAGCAGCTTGGGGGGACAGGGGGCCGAGCAGTTCTTC. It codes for CASSLGGQGAEQFF.

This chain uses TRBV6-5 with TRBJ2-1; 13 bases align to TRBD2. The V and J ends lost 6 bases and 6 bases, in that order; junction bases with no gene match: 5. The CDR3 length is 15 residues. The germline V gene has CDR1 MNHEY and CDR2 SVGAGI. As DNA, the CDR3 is TGTGCCAGCAGAACTAGCGGGAGGGCCGCCAATGAGCAGTTCTTC. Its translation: CASRTSGRAANEQFF.

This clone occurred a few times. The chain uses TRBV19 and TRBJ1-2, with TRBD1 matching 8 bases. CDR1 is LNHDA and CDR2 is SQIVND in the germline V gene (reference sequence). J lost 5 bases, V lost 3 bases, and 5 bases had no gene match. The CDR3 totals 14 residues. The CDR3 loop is CASSISQGDYGYTF. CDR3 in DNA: TGTGCCAGTAGTATCTCACAGGGGGATTATGGCTACACCTTC. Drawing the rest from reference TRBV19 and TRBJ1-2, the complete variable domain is DGGITQSPKYLFRKEGQNVTLSCEQNLNHDAMYWYRQDPGQGLRLIYYSQIVNDFQKGDIAEGYSVSREKKESFPLTVTSAQKNPTAFYLCASSISQGDYGYTFGSGTRLTVV.

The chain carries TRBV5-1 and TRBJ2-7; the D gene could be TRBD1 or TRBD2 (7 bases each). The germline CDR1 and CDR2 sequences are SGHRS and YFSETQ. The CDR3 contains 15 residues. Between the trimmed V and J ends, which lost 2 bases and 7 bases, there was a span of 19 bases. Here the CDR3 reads CASSLRGVTGQEQYF. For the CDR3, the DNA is TGCGCCAGCAGCTTACGGGGGGTGACAGGGCAAGAGCAGTACTTC.

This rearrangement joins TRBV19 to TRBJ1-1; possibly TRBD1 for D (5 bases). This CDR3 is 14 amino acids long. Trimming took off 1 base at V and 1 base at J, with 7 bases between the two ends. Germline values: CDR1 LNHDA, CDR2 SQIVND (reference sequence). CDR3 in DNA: TGTGCCAGTAGTATAGGGACACCGAACACTGAAGCTTTCTTT. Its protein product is CASSIGTPNTEAFF.

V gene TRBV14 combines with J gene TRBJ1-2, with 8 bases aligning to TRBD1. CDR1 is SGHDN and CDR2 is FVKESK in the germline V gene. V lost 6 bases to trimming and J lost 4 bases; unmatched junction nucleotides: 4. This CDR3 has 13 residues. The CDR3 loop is CASSHGTGYGYTF. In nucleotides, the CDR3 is TGTGCCAGCAGTCACGGGACAGGCTATGGCTACACCTTC.

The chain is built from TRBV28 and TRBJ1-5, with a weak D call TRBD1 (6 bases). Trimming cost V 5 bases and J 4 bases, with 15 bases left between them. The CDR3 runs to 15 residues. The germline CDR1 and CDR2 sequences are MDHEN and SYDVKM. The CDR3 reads CASSPQGRENQPQHF. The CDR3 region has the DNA TGTGCCAGCAGTCCCCAGGGGAGGGAGAATCAGCCCCAGCATTTT.

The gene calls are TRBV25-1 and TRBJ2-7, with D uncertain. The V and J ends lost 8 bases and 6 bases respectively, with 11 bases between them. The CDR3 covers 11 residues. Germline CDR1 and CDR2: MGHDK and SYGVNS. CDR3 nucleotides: TGTGCCAGCCGAAGCCATGGCGAGCAGTACTTC. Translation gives CASRSHGEQYF.

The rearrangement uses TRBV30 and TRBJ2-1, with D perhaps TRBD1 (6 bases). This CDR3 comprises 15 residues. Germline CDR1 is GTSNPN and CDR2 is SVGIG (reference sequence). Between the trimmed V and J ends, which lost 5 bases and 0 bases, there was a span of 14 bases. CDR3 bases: TGTGCCTGGGCCCCCGGGACAAGCTCCTACAATGAGCAGTTCTTC. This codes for CAWAPGTSSYNEQFF. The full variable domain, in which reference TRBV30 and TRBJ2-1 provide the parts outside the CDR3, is SQTIHQWPATLVQPVGSPLSLECTVEGTSNPNLYWYRQAAGRGLQLLFYSVGIGQISSEVPQNLSASRPQDRQFILSSKKLLLSDSGFYLCAWAPGTSSYNEQFFGPGTRLTVL.

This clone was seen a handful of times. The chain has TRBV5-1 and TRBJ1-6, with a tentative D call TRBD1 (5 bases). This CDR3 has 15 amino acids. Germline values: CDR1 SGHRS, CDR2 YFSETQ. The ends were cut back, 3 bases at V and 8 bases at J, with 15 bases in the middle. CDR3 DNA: TGCGCCAGCAGCTCCTCCGGGGGGACGTATTCACCCCTCCACTTT. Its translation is CASSSSGGTYSPLHF.

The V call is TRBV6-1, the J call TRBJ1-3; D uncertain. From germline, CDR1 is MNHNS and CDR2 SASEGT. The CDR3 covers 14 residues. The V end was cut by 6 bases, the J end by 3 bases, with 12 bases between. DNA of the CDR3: TGTGCCAGCAGGGAGGACTACCTTGGAAACACCATATATTTT. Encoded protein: CASREDYLGNTIYF.

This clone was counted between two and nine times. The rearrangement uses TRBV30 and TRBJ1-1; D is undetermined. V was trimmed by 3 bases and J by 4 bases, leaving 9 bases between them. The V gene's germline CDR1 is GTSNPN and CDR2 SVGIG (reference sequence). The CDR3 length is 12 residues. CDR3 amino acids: CAWRQSGTEAFF. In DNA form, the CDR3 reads TGTGCCTGGAGGCAGTCCGGCACTGAAGCTTTCTTT.

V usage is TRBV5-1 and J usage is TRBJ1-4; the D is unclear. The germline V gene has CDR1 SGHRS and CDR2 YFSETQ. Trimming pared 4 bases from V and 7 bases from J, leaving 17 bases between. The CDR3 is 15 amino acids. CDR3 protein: CASSVSKGEGEKLFF. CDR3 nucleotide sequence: TGCGCCAGCAGCGTATCCAAGGGAGAGGGTGAAAAACTGTTTTTT.

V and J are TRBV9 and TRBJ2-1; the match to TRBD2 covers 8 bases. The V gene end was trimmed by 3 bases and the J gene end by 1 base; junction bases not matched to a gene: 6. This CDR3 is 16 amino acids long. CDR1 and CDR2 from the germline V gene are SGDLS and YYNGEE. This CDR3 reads CASSESGGGSYNEQFF. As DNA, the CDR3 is TGTGCCAGCAGCGAGAGCGGGGGAGGGTCCTACAATGAGCAGTTCTTC.

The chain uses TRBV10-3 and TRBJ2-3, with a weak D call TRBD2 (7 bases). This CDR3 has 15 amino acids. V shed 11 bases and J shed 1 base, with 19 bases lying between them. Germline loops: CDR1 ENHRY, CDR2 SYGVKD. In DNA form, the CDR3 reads TGTGCCTCCAAGGGGGGGTGGGCAGGCACAGATACGCAGTATTTT. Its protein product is CASKGGWAGTDTQYF.

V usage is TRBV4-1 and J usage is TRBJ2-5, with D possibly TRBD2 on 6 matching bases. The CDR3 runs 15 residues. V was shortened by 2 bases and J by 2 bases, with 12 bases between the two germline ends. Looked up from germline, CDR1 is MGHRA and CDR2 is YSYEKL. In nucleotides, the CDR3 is TGCGCCAGCAGCCAAAGGCAACTAGCACAAGAGACCCAGTACTTC. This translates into CASSQRQLAQETQYF.

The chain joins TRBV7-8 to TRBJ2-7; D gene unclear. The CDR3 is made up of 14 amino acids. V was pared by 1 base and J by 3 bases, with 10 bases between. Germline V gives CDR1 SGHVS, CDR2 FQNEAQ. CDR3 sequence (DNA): TGTGCCAGCAGCTTAGACAGAGTCGGCTACGAGCAGTACTTC. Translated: CASSLDRVGYEQYF. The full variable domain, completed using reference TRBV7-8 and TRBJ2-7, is GAGVSQSPRYKVAKRGQDVALRCDPISGHVSLFWYQQALGQGPEFLTYFQNEAQLDKSGLPSDRFFAERPEGSVSTLKIQRTQQEDSAVYLCASSLDRVGYEQYFGPGTRLTVT.